This entry concerns a single T cell receptor beta chain. This record comes from a study of shared clonotypes between healthy human individuals. There are 12 residues in the CDR3. Germline V gene lookup returns CDR1 SGHRS and CDR2 YFSETQ. V lost 0 bases and J lost 14, with 11 bases in between. The assay was immunoSEQ multiplex PCR, and TCRdb's table has in-frame clones only and misses some. There are about 1.1 million clones in the sample; approximately 78% occur only once, and roughly 0.62% lies in the top ten. V gene TRBV5-1 combines with J gene TRBJ1-4; D remains ambiguous. Source material: memory CD4+ T cells from PBMCs. Indicated subset: CD45RA-negative fraction. The clonotype was recovered from a man between 18 and 29 years old in good health. Some clones in this sample may be carry-over from other donors' samples. In DNA, the CDR3 is TGCGCCAGCAGCTTGGCCTTCGAAACTCTGTTTTTT. This gives the protein CASSLAFETLFF. The full variable domain, completed using reference TRBV5-1 and TRBJ1-4, is KAGVTQTPRYLIKTRGQQVTLSCSPISGHRSVSWYQQTPGQGLQFLFEYFSETQRNKGNFPGRFSGRQFSNSRSEMNVSTLELGDSALYLCASSLAFETLFFGSGTQLSVL.